This T cell receptor beta chain was identified in a study of CD8 T cells in Susac syndrome. Germline values: CDR1 PRHDT, CDR2 FYEKMQ (reference sequence). CDR3 length: 16 amino acids. Trimming took off 2 bases at V and 1 base at J, with 12 bases between the two ends. Random hexamers were used to reverse transcribe 0.5 to 1 ug of RNA. MiXCR, run by TCRdb on the immunoSEQ multiplex PCR reads, gives a single entry per CDR3 protein. The sample has 160,000 or so distinct CDR3 sequences, nearly 97% seen once. The T cells that were sequenced for TCR beta were CD8+ and CD4+ cells from blood. Negative isolation was used for CD8+ and CD4+ T cells, and FACS enrichment was applied to TEMRA cells.

The V gene is TRBV13, the J gene TRBJ2-1; a possible D gene is TRBD1 (6 bases). The source of this sequence is a human donor with multiple sclerosis. Input material: CD8+ T cells from PBMCs. The CDR3: CASSLQPGVSYNEQFF. The DNA of the CDR3 is TGTGCCAGCAGCTTACAGCCAGGGGTGTCCTACAATGAGCAGTTCTTC.